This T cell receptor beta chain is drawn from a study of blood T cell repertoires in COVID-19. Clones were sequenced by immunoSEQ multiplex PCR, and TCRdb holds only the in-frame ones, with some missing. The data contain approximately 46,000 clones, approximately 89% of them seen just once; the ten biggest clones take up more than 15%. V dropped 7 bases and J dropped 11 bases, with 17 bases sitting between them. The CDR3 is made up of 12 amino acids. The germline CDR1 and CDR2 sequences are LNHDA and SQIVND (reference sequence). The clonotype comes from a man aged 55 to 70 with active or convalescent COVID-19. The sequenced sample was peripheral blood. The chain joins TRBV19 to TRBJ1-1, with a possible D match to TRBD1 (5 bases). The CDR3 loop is CASTSDSHLAFF. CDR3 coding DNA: TGTGCCAGTACTTCTGACAGCCACTTGGCTTTCTTT.